The entry that follows covers one T cell receptor beta chain sequence. Its antigen is still unknown. The sample comes from a study of T cell clonotyping in hematopoietic cell transplantation. Study conclusions and caveats: At the given depth, recipient repertoires were over 95% de novo clonotypes.

This table comes from immunoSEQ multiplex PCR, and its TCRdb copy is limited to in-frame clones, with some not included. The sample includes 9,000 to 15,000 clones, 40% to 60% of them seen just once. This CDR3 region has 15 residues. The germline V and J ends were trimmed by 0 bases and 1 base, with 9 bases remaining between them. Germline assignment: CDR1 MNHEY and CDR2 SMNVEV (reference sequence). The chain links TRBV27 to TRBJ1-1; D is undetermined. The origin of this receptor is a man in his forties or fifties in good health. Some clones in this sample may be carry-over from other donors' samples. Sequenced: peripheral blood mononuclear cells. The CDR3 DNA follows: TGTGCCAGCAGTTTATCCTGGCGAACGAACACTGAAGCTTTCTTT. Protein: CASSLSWRTNTEAFF.